A selection of T cell receptor beta chains follows, all from one sample in a study of molecular identifiers for immune sequencing clone quantification. One entry per CDR3 protein results from TCRdb running MiXCR on the PCR reads. This table holds a few hundred thousand distinct CDR3 sequences, roughly a quarter found once. Sequencing input: naive CD8+ T cells from blood, with Jurkat cell RNA spiked in. All receptors derive from a human donor in good health. Some libraries in this study had Jurkat cell RNA spiked in. Both conserved end residues are part of each CDR3. The D gene is left open where the match is weak. A clone size is listed for some rows: how often the clone was seen (once, few, many), or a class if it is expanded.

V	J	size	D	CDR3	DNA
TRBV14	TRBJ2-5	few	.	CASSQGKYPQYF	TGTGCCAGCAGCCAAGGCAAATATCCCCAGTACTTC
TRBV24-1	TRBJ2-3	.	TRBD2	CVTSGGVDTQYF	TGTGTCACCAGTGGGGGGGTAGATACGCAGTATTTT
TRBV5-1	TRBJ1-5	many	TRBD1	CASSWTGLNQPQHF	TGCGCCAGCAGCTGGACAGGGCTTAATCAGCCCCAGCATTTT
TRBV29-1	TRBJ1-5	many	.	CSVGGDSNQPQHF	TGCAGCGTTGGAGGGGACAGCAATCAGCCCCAGCATTTT
TRBV13	TRBJ2-5	.	.	CASSTRSGQETQCF	TGTGCCAGCAGCACACGTTCTGGCCAAGAGACCCAGTGCTTC
TRBV24-1	TRBJ1-2	.	TRBD1	CATSPTTGGPVGYGYTF	TGTGCCACCAGCCCGACGACAGGGGGCCCAGTTGGTTATGGCTACACCTTC
TRBV14	TRBJ2-3	few	.	CASSQARFYGSTDTQYF	TGTGCCAGCAGCCAAGCGAGGTTCTATGGCAGCACAGATACGCAGTATTTT
TRBV12-3/TRBV12-4	TRBJ2-7	.	.	CASSSPESSSYEQYF	TGTGCCAGCAGTTCGCCGGAGTCAAGCTCCTACGAGCAGTACTTC
TRBV20-1	TRBJ2-2	.	TRBD1	CSARDLLGPYRGRPTGELFF	TGCAGTGCTAGAGATCTACTTGGCCCTTATAGGGGGCGCCCCACCGGGGAGCTGTTTTTT
TRBV6-2/TRBV6-3	TRBJ2-7	few	.	CASTPQGNSYEQYF	TGTGCCAGCACCCCGCAGGGCAACTCCTACGAGCAGTACTTC
TRBV29-1	TRBJ2-7	many	.	CSVVPGPPRGYEQYF	TGCAGCGTTGTCCCAGGACCCCCGCGAGGTTACGAGCAGTACTTC
TRBV7-8	TRBJ2-2	.	.	CASSFEGPYTGELFF	TGTGCCAGCAGCTTCGAAGGACCCTACACCGGGGAGCTGTTTTTT
TRBV13	TRBJ2-2	.	.	CASSLYQDTGELFF	TGTGCCAGCAGCTTATATCAAGACACCGGGGAGCTGTTTTTT
TRBV14	TRBJ2-7	.	.	CASSQDPPVNYEQYF	TGTGCCAGCAGCCAAGATCCACCCGTCAACTACGAGCAGTACTTC
TRBV20-1	TRBJ2-7	many	.	CSARPQYSYEQYF	TGCAGTGCTCGCCCTCAGTACTCCTACGAGCAGTACTTC
TRBV7-9	TRBJ2-1	few	.	CASSPRGGSQDEQFF	TGTGCCAGCAGCCCTAGAGGTGGTAGTCAGGATGAGCAGTTCTTC
TRBV30	TRBJ1-1	many	.	CAQLLTSRAEAFF	TGTGCCCAACTCTTGACATCACGCGCTGAAGCTTTCTTT
TRBV19	TRBJ2-5	.	.	CASSIRDTETQYF	TGTGCCAGTAGTATTAGAGACACAGAGACCCAGTACTTC
TRBV5-3	TRBJ1-1	.	.	CACSLTPERALNTEAFF	TGTGCCTGCAGCTTAACCCCGGAGAGGGCCCTAAACACTGAAGCTTTCTTT
TRBV4-1	TRBJ1-2	.	.	CASSQGAGLRGYTF	TGCGCCAGCAGCCAAGGGGCAGGGTTGCGGGGCTACACCTTC
TRBV9	TRBJ1-1	many	.	CASTAGPNTEAFF	TGTGCCAGCACTGCAGGGCCGAACACTGAAGCTTTCTTT
TRBV6-1	TRBJ1-1	.	.	CASSYTGNTEAFF	TGTGCCAGCAGTTATACAGGGAACACTGAAGCTTTCTTT
TRBV13	TRBJ1-4	once	TRBD1	CARRSGGRRKLFF	TGTGCCCGCCGCTCAGGGGGGCGCCGCAAACTGTTTTTT
TRBV9	TRBJ1-5	.	TRBD1	CASSATGGSQPQHF	TGTGCCAGCAGCGCGACAGGGGGTAGTCAGCCCCAGCATTTT
TRBV29-1	TRBJ2-4	many	TRBD1	CSVEEGTGGDIQYF	TGCAGCGTTGAAGAGGGGACAGGGGGGGACATTCAGTACTTC
TRBV19	TRBJ2-3	few	TRBD2	CASRGTSGSETDTQYF	TGTGCCAGTAGGGGGACTAGCGGGAGTGAAACAGATACGCAGTATTTT
TRBV10-3	TRBJ1-6	few	.	CAISEGQGYSPLHF	TGTGCCATCAGTGAAGGCCAGGGTTATTCACCCCTCCACTTT
TRBV4-3	TRBJ2-2	.	TRBD1	CAGSRQGRMTTGELFF	TGCGCCGGCAGCAGACAGGGTAGAATGACCACCGGGGAGCTGTTTTTT
TRBV3-1	TRBJ2-6	.	.	CASSQGTALVANVLTF	TGTGCCAGCAGCCAAGGAACAGCTCTAGTCGCCAACGTCCTGACTTTC
TRBV6-5	TRBJ1-1	few	.	CASSKPGTMNTEAFF	TGTGCCAGCAGTAAGCCCGGGACAATGAACACTGAAGCTTTCTTT